This entry describes one T cell receptor beta chain. The sample holds many counts of this clonotype. The antigen it binds to is not known. No base-level quality is on record; no much larger clone is a single base apart. The sample was run on an Illumina HiSeq 1500. In TCRdb, the public reads were trimmed at Q25 with fastp and aligned with MiXCR, with productive beta chains retained. Duplicate CDR3 protein sequences are folded into a single record with the most common DNA and genes. The sample profile shows hundreds of thousands of distinct CDR3 sequences; 9.6% of them were found once. Less than 3% of the sample is taken by the ten largest. The data were taken from a study of T cell repertoires in cytomegalovirus infection (dated by TCRdb to the late 2010s). Notes on the research overall: The HLA type of each donor mattered for the analysis, because public TCR beta signatures pointed to carriage of CMV infection along with the matching HLA type.

Paper-wide results and their limitations: The ex vivo response was dominated by HLA-C-restricted CMV-specific TCR beta clonotypes, which also provided the single most frequent clonotype in two of eight donors. Carriers of CMV infection plus the relevant HLA type were discriminated by the cumulative frequency of public TCR beta family members in the study cohort and in an independent roughly 400-donor cohort.

This TCR came from a human donor in good health (CMV status not recorded). Some clones in this sample may be carry-over from other donors' samples. Material for sequencing was PBMCs.

The DNA sequence is as follows: TGTGCCATCAGTGAGTCATTAGCAGGGGGCCACAATGAGCAGTTCTTC. Translation gives CAISESLAGGHNEQFF. The V and J segments used are TRBV10-3 and TRBJ2-1, with TRBD1 identical over 8 junction bases. The CDR3 goes from the cysteine to the phenylalanine over 16 residues. Only CDR3 DNA remains: 48 bases, in frame from the first base. Reading the germline V gene gives CDR1 ENHRY and CDR2 SYGVKD. Relative to germline, V is missing 0 bases and J is missing 5 bases, with 6 bases of the junction outside any gene match.